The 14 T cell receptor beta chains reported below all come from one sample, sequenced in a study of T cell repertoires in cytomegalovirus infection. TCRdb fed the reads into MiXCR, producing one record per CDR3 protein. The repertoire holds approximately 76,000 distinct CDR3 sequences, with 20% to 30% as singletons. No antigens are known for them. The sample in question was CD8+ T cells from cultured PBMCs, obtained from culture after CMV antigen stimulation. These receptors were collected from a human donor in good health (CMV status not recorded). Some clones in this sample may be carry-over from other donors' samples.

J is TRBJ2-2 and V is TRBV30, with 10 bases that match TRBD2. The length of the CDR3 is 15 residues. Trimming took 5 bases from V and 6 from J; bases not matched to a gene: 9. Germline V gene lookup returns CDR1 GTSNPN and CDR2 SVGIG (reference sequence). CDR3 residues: CAWYSGGAIAGELFF. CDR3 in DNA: TGTGCCTGGTACAGCGGGGGGGCTATCGCCGGGGAGCTGTTTTTT.

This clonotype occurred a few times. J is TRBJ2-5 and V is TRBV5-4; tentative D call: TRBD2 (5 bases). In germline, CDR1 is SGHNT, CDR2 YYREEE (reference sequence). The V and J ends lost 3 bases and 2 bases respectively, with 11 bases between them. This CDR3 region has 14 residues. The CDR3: CASSSEGFQETQYF. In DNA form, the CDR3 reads TGTGCCAGCAGCTCAGAGGGATTTCAAGAGACCCAGTACTTC. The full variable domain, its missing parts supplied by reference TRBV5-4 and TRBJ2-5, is ETGVTQSPTHLIKTRGQQVTLRCSSQSGHNTVSWYQQALGQGPQFIFQYYREEENGRGNFPPRFSGLQFPNYSSELNVNALELDDSALYLCASSSEGFQETQYFGPGTRLLVL.

The CDR3 loop reads CASSLSTEAFF. In DNA, the CDR3 is TGTGCCAGCAGTTTGAGCACTGAAGCTTTCTTT. The rearrangement uses TRBV28 and TRBJ1-1, with D unclear. CDR1 MDHEN and CDR2 SYDVKM come from the germline V gene. CDR3 length: 11 residues. Trimming left V 3 bases short and J 4 bases short, with 3 bases between.

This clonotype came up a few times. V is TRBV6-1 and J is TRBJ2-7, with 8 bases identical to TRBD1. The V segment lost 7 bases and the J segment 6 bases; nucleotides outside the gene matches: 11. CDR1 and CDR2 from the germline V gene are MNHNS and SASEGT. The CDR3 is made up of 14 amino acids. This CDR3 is CASTPRTGQGEQYF. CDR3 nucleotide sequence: TGTGCCAGCACCCCGCGGACAGGGCAGGGCGAGCAGTACTTC.

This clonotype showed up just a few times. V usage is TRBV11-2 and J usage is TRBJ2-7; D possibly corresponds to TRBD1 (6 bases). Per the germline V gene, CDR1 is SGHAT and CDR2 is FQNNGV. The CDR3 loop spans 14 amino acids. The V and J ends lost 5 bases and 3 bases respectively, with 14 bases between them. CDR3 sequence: CASSLGTTNYEQYF. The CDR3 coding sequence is TGTGCCAGCAGCCTTGGGACAACTAACTACGAGCAGTACTTC.

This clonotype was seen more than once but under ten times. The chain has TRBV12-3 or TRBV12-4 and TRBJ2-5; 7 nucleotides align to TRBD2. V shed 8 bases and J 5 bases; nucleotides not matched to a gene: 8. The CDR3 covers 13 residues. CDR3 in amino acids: CASGGVRGETQYF. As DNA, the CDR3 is TGTGCCAGCGGGGGGGTGAGGGGCGAGACCCAGTACTTC.

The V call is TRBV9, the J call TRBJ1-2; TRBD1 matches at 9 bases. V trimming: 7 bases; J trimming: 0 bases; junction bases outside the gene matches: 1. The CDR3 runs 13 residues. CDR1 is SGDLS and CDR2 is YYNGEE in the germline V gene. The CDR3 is CASRTGANYGYTF. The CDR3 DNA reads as TGTGCCAGCCGGACAGGGGCTAACTATGGCTACACCTTC.

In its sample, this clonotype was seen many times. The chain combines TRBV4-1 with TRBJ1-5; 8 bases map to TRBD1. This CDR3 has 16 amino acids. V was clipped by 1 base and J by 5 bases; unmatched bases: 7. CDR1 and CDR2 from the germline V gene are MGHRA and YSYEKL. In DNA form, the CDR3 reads TGCGCCAGCAGCCAAGGTCAGGGGGCAATTTATCAGCCCCAGCATTTT. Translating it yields CASSQGQGAIYQPQHF.

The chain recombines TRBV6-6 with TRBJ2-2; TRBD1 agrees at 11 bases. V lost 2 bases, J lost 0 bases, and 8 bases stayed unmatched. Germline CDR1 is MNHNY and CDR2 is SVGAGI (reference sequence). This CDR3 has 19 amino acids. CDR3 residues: CASSYPGQGATANTGELFF. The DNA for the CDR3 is TGTGCCAGCAGTTACCCCGGACAGGGGGCTACCGCGAACACCGGGGAGCTGTTTTTT.

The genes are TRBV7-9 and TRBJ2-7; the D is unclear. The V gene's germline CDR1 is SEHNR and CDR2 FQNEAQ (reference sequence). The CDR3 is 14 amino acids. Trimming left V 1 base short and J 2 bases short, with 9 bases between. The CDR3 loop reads CASSLGEHAYEQYF. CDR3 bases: TGTGCCAGCAGCTTAGGCGAGCACGCCTACGAGCAGTACTTC.

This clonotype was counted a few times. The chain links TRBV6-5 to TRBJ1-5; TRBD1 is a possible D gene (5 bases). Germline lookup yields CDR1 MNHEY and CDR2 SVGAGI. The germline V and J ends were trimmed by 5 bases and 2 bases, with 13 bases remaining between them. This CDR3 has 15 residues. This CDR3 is CASSLDGARNQPQHF. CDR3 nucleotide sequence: TGTGCCAGCAGTCTGGACGGGGCTCGCAATCAGCCCCAGCATTTT.

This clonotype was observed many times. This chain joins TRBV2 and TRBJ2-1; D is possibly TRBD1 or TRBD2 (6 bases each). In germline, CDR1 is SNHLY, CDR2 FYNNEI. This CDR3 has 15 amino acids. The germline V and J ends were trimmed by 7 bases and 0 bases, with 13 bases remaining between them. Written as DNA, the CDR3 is TGTGCCAGCACCTCCGGGGGCGGCTCCTACAATGAGCAGTTCTTC. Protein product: CASTSGGGSYNEQFF. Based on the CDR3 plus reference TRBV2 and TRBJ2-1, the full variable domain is EPEVTQTPSHQVTQMGQEVILRCVPISNHLYFYWYRQILGQKVEFLVSFYNNEISEKSEIFDDQFSVERPDGSNFTLKIRSTKLEDSAMYFCASTSGGGSYNEQFFGPGTRLTVL.

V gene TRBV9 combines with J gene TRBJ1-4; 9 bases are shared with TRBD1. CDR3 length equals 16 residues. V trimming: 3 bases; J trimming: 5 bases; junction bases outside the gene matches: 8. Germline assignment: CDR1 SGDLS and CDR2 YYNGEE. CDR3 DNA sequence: TGTGCCAGCAGCGATGATCCCGGGACAGGGAATGAAAAACTGTTTTTT. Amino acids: CASSDDPGTGNEKLFF. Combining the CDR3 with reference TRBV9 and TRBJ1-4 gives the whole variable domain DSGVTQTPKHLITATGQRVTLRCSPRSGDLSVYWYQQSLDQGLQFLIQYYNGEERAKGNILERFSAQQFPDLHSELNLSSLELGDSALYFCASSDDPGTGNEKLFFGSGTQLSVL.

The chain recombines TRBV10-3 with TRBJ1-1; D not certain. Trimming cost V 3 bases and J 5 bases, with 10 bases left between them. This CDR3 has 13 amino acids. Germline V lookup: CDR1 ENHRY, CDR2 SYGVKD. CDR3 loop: CAISDIQLTEAFF. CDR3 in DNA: TGTGCCATCAGTGATATACAGCTTACTGAAGCTTTCTTT.